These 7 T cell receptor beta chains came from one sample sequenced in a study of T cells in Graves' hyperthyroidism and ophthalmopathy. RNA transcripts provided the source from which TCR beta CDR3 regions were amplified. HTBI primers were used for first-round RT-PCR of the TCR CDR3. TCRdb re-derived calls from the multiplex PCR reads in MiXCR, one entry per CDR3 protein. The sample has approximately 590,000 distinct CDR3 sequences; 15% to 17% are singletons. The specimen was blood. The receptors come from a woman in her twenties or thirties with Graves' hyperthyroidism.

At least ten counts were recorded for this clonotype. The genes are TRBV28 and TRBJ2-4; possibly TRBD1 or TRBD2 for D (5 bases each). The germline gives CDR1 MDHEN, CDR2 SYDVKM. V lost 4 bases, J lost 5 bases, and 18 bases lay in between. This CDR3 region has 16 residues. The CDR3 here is CASSWAGTLGENIQYF. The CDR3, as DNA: TGTGCCAGCAGTTGGGCCGGGACGTTAGGGGAAAACATTCAGTACTTC.

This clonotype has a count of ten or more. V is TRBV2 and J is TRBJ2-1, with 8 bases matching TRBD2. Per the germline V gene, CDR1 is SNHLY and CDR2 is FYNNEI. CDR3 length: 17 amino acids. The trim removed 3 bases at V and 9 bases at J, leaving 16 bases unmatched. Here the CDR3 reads CASSEEVVSGIAGEQFF. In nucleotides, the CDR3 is TGTGCCAGCAGTGAGGAGGTTGTTAGCGGGATTGCTGGTGAGCAGTTCTTC.

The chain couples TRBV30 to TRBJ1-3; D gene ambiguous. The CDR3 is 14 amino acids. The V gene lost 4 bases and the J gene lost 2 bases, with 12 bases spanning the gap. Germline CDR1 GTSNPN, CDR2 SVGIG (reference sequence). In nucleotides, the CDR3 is TGTGCCTGGAAAGGGTTCGGGCCTGGAAACACCATATATTTT. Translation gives CAWKGFGPGNTIYF.

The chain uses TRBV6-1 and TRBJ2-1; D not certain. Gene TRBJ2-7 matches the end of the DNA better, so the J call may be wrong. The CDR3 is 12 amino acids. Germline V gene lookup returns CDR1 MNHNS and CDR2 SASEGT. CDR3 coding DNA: TGTGCCAGCAGTGAATTTATCGATGAGCAGTACTTC. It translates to CASSEFIDEQYF.

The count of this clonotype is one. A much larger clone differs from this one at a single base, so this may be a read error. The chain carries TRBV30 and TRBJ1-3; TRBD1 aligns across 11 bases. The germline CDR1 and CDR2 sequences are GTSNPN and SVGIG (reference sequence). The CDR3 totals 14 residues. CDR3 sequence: CAWEGTGGGNTIHF. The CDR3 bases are TGTGCCTGGGAAGGGACAGGGGGTGGAAACACCATACATTTT. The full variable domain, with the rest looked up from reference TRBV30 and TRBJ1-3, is SQTIHQWPATLVQPVGSPLSLECTVEGTSNPNLYWYRQAAGRGLQLLFYSVGIGQISSEVPQNLSASRPQDRQFILSSKKLLLSDSGFYLCAWEGTGGGNTIHFGEGSWLTVV.

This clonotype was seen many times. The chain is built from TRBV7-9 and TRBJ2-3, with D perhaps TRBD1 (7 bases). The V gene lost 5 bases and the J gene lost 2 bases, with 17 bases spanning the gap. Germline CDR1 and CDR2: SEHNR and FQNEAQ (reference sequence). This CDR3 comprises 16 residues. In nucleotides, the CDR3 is TGTGCCAGCAGCCCCCGGAGGGGGCCGTACACAGATACGCAGTATTTT. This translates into CASSPRRGPYTDTQYF. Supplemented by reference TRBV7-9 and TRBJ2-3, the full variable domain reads DTGVSQNPRHKITKRGQNVTFRCDPISEHNRLYWYRQTLGQGPEFLTYFQNEAQLEKSRLLSDRFSAERPKGSFSTLEIQRTEQGDSAMYLCASSPRRGPYTDTQYFGPGTRLTVL.

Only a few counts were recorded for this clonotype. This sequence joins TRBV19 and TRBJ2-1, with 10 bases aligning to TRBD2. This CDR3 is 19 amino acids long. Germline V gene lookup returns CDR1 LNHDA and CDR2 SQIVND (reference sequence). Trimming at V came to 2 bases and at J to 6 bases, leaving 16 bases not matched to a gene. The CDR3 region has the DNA TGTGCCAGTAGTATAAGGGAATTTGCCCCCGGGACTAGCGTCAATGAGCAGTTCTTC. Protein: CASSIREFAPGTSVNEQFF.